This T cell receptor (beta chain) was found in a study of CD8 T cells in Susac syndrome. CD8+ and CD4+ T cells from blood underwent TCR beta sequencing. TEMRA cells were FACS-enriched, with CD8+ and CD4+ T cells isolated negatively. In regard to this clonotype: Its antigen is undetermined.

Roughly 0.45 to 1 ug RNA was reverse transcribed with random hexamers. Across 54 Vbeta and 13 Jbeta, TCR beta CDR3 was amplified with immunoSEQ multiplex PCR. A single record per CDR3 protein comes from TCRdb applying MiXCR to the immunoSEQ multiplex PCR reads. The sample records 150,000 to 200,000 distinct CDR3 sequences, roughly 94% being singletons. Findings of the study overall: As the study acknowledged, the number of individuals who were part of its TCR sequencing and HLA analysis was relatively small.

The sample was CD4+ T cells from PBMCs. The sequence was collected from a human donor with multiple sclerosis.

The CDR3 region has the DNA TGTGCCAGCAGCTTCGGCAGGATCCCCACTAATGAAAAACTGTTTTTT. Protein sequence: CASSFGRIPTNEKLFF. V gene TRBV5-4 combines with J gene TRBJ1-4; D is unclear. The CDR3 extends over 16 amino acids. V lost 2 bases, J lost 2 bases, and 13 bases lay in between. CDR1 and CDR2 from the germline V gene are SGHNT and YYREEE (reference sequence).